This is a list of T cell receptor beta chains from one sample in a study of identical twins. Each CDR3 protein gets one entry after TCRdb re-called the 5' RACE reads with MiXCR. The sample records about 890,000 distinct CDR3 sequences, 9% to 15% being singletons. This same sample was also part of a study on yellow fever vaccine responses in identical twins.

The specimen sequenced was PBMCs. The receptors come from a woman aged 18-29 years in good health. Both conserved end residues are part of each CDR3. Each record gives: CDR3 protein, CDR3 DNA, V gene, D gene, J gene, clone size. D genes are given only for firm matches. Part of the rows lack a size; the others show once, few, many or a class for expanded clones.

cdr3_aa: CSVMDREDGYTF; cdr3_nt: TGCAGCGTTATGGACAGGGAGGACGGCTACACCTTC; v_call: TRBV29-1; d_call: TRBD1; j_call: TRBJ1-2; clone_size: -
cdr3_aa: CASSLPGQGADEQYF; cdr3_nt: TGCGCCAGCAGCCTACCGGGACAGGGGGCCGACGAGCAGTACTTC; v_call: TRBV5-1; d_call: TRBD1; j_call: TRBJ2-7; clone_size: many
cdr3_aa: CAGDRVESPLHF; cdr3_nt: TGTGCAGGGGACAGGGTCGAGTCACCCCTCCACTTT; v_call: TRBV21-1; d_call: -; j_call: TRBJ1-6; clone_size: -
cdr3_aa: CASSLLGTGGEKLFF; cdr3_nt: TGTGCCAGCAGCTTATTAGGGACAGGGGGGGAAAAACTGTTTTTT; v_call: TRBV7-6; d_call: TRBD1; j_call: TRBJ1-4; clone_size: -
cdr3_aa: CASSPDAAGANVLTF; cdr3_nt: TGTGCCAGCAGTCCCGACGCAGCTGGGGCCAACGTCCTGACTTTC; v_call: TRBV6-1; d_call: -; j_call: TRBJ2-6; clone_size: -
cdr3_aa: CASSLITGPLGNEQFF; cdr3_nt: TGTGCCAGCAGTTTAATTACAGGCCCCCTTGGGAATGAGCAGTTCTTC; v_call: TRBV28; d_call: -; j_call: TRBJ2-1; clone_size: few
cdr3_aa: CASSQETENYGYTF; cdr3_nt: TGCGCCAGCAGCCAAGAAACAGAAAACTATGGCTACACCTTC; v_call: TRBV4-1; d_call: -; j_call: TRBJ1-2; clone_size: many
cdr3_aa: CATSGASTYEQYF; cdr3_nt: TGTGCCACCAGTGGGGCTTCCACCTACGAGCAGTACTTC; v_call: TRBV24-1; d_call: -; j_call: TRBJ2-7; clone_size: -
cdr3_aa: CASSDDSGTQYF; cdr3_nt: TGCGCCAGCAGCGACGACTCCGGGACCCAGTACTTC; v_call: TRBV5-1; d_call: -; j_call: TRBJ2-5; clone_size: -
cdr3_aa: CASRLHGQTRGEQYF; cdr3_nt: TGTGCCAGCAGACTCCACGGCCAGACTAGGGGTGAGCAGTACTTC; v_call: TRBV27; d_call: -; j_call: TRBJ2-7; clone_size: few
cdr3_aa: CASTQTERATEAFF; cdr3_nt: TGTGCCAGCACCCAGACAGAGAGGGCCACTGAAGCTTTCTTT; v_call: TRBV12-3/TRBV12-4; d_call: -; j_call: TRBJ1-1; clone_size: few
cdr3_aa: CASTLGGLNTGELFF; cdr3_nt: TGTGCCAGCACACTAGGGGGGCTCAACACCGGGGAGCTGTTTTTT; v_call: TRBV12-3/TRBV12-4; d_call: -; j_call: TRBJ2-2; clone_size: few
cdr3_aa: CASSYRSTDTQYF; cdr3_nt: TGTGCCAGCAGTTACCGGAGCACAGATACGCAGTATTTT; v_call: TRBV6-2/TRBV6-3; d_call: -; j_call: TRBJ2-3; clone_size: many
cdr3_aa: CASIPGGARGTEAFF; cdr3_nt: TGTGCCAGTATACCAGGGGGCGCGAGGGGCACTGAAGCTTTCTTT; v_call: TRBV27; d_call: TRBD1; j_call: TRBJ1-1; clone_size: few
cdr3_aa: CASSLPGEWNEQYF; cdr3_nt: TGTGCCAGCAGCCTCCCCGGGGAGTGGAACGAGCAGTACTTC; v_call: TRBV3-1; d_call: -; j_call: TRBJ2-7; clone_size: -
cdr3_aa: CASSQEGPVAELFF; cdr3_nt: TGTGCCAGCAGCCAAGAGGGCCCCGTAGCGGAACTGTTTTTT; v_call: TRBV4-2; d_call: -; j_call: TRBJ1-4; clone_size: -
cdr3_aa: CASSPQGSTDTQYF; cdr3_nt: TGTGCCAGCTCACCACAGGGAAGCACAGATACGCAGTATTTT; v_call: TRBV18; d_call: -; j_call: TRBJ2-3; clone_size: many
cdr3_aa: CASSSRRLQGNYGYTF; cdr3_nt: TGTGCCAGCAGTTCCCGGCGGCTACAGGGGAACTATGGCTACACCTTC; v_call: TRBV12-3/TRBV12-4; d_call: TRBD1; j_call: TRBJ1-2; clone_size: few
cdr3_aa: CASRALGGTGELFF; cdr3_nt: TGTGCCAGCAGGGCCCTAGGAGGCACCGGGGAGCTGTTTTTT; v_call: TRBV2; d_call: -; j_call: TRBJ2-2; clone_size: few
cdr3_aa: CAWRDRLAGGSTGELFF; cdr3_nt: TGTGCCTGGAGGGACAGACTAGCGGGAGGATCCACCGGGGAGCTGTTTTTT; v_call: TRBV30; d_call: TRBD2; j_call: TRBJ2-2; clone_size: many
cdr3_aa: CASSPGRTGTRNTIYF; cdr3_nt: TGTGCCAGCAGCCCCGGAAGGACAGGGACGCGGAACACCATATATTTT; v_call: TRBV3-1; d_call: TRBD1; j_call: TRBJ1-3; clone_size: few
cdr3_aa: CASSYRVDTQYF; cdr3_nt: TGTGCCAGCAGCTACAGGGTCGATACGCAGTATTTT; v_call: TRBV7-2; d_call: -; j_call: TRBJ2-3; clone_size: many